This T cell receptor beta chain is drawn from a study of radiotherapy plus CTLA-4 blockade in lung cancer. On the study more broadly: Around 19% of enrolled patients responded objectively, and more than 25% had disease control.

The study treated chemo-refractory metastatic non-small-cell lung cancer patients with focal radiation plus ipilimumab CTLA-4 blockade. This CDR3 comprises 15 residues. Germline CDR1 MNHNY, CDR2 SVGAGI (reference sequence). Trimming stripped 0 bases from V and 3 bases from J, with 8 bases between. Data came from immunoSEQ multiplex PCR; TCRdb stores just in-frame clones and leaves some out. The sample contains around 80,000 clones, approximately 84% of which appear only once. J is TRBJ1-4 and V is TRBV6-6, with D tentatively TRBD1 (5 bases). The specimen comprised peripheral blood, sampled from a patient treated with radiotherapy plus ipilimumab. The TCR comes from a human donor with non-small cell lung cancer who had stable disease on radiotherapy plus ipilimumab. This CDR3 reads CASSYSRGSNEKLFF. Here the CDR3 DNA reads TGTGCCAGCAGTTACTCGCGGGGGTCTAATGAAAAACTGTTTTTT.